The 11 T cell receptor beta chains reported below all come from one sample, sequenced in a study of blood T cell repertoires in COVID-19 (TCRdb year 2020). Library prep was done by the immunoSEQ multiplex PCR assay. The table was pulled from immuneACCESS by TCRdb, which kept in-frame rearrangements only. Such tables lose some clones; where checked, under half of the loss comes from unresolved V genes, and the rest has no known cause. The sample table lists roughly 300,000 clones, 80% to 90% of them with a count of one. The top ten clones comprise roughly 5.3% of the sample. The sequencing input was PBMCs or T cells enriched from blood (not recorded which). These receptors all stem from a woman in her thirties who had recovered from COVID-19.

J is TRBJ1-2 and V is TRBV3-1 (or the pseudogene TRBV3-2); no reliable D call. The CDR3 covers 16 residues. Trimming took off 1 base at V and 8 bases at J, with 20 bases between the two ends. The germline V gene encodes CDR1 LGHDT and CDR2 YNNKEL (reference sequence). The CDR3 loop is CASSQGGGNSPLGYTF. The CDR3 DNA reads as TGTGCCAGCAGCCAAGGAGGAGGAAATAGTCCCCTCGGCTACACCTTC.

This rearrangement joins TRBV4-3 to TRBJ1-2; 7 positions match TRBD1. V shed 6 bases, J shed 5 bases, and the junction held 6 bases outside the gene matches. Germline V CDR1 and CDR2: LGHNA, YSLEER. The CDR3 is 13 amino acids. The CDR3 DNA is TGCGCCAGCAGGGCCGGGACAGTTTATGGCTACACCTTC. This sequence encodes CASRAGTVYGYTF.

This chain links TRBV7-2 with TRBJ2-7; the match to TRBD1 covers 7 bases. This CDR3 comprises 15 residues. Germline V gene sequence: CDR1 SGHTA, CDR2 FQGNSA. The trim removed 5 bases at V and 2 bases at J, leaving 9 bases unmatched. The CDR3 region is CASSINRGSPYEQYF. The DNA for the CDR3 is TGTGCCAGCAGCATCAACAGGGGATCCCCCTACGAGCAGTACTTC.

This chain joins TRBV14 and TRBJ2-3; D not resolved. The germline CDR1 and CDR2 sequences are SGHDN and FVKESK. Trimming removed 4 bases at V and 2 bases at J, with 7 bases between. This CDR3 is built from 13 residues. CDR3 sequence: CASSLYITDTQYF. CDR3 nucleotides: TGTGCCAGCAGCCTTTATATCACAGATACGCAGTATTTT.

The genes are TRBV7-2 and TRBJ1-2, with 9 bases fitting TRBD1. Per germline, CDR1 SGHTA and CDR2 FQGNSA. V dropped 5 bases and J dropped 3; count of bases not matched to a gene: 7. The CDR3 is 15 residues long. Here the CDR3 DNA reads TGTGCCAGCAGCCCCGGGACAGGGAGATACTATGGCTACACCTTC. Protein: CASSPGTGRYYGYTF.

The chain uses TRBV5-1 and TRBJ2-1; tentatively, D is TRBD2 (6 bases). CDR3 length: 14 residues. CDR1 and CDR2 from the germline V gene are SGHRS and YFSETQ. V was shortened by 3 bases and J by 4 bases, with 11 bases between the two germline ends. CDR3 protein: CASSYRDSYNEQFF. DNA of the CDR3: TGCGCCAGCAGCTACCGGGACTCTTACAATGAGCAGTTCTTC.

The chain has TRBV2 and TRBJ2-1; possible D gene TRBD1, 6 bases. In germline, CDR1 is SNHLY, CDR2 FYNNEI. V was pared by 6 bases and J by 0 bases, with 6 bases between. This CDR3 is 13 amino acids long. The CDR3 DNA is TGTGCCAGCAGGGACAGCTCCTACAATGAGCAGTTCTTC. Translated: CASRDSSYNEQFF.

On this clone itself: The sample has other DNA sequences that encode this CDR3 too. The V gene is TRBV19, the J gene TRBJ2-5; 7 bases match TRBD1. V shed 1 base and J 2 bases; nucleotides not matched to a gene: 4. The CDR3 contains 15 residues. Germline-derived CDR1 and CDR2 are LNHDA and SQIVND (reference sequence). The CDR3, as DNA: TGTGCCAGTAGTATAGGCAGGGGACAGCAAGAGACCCAGTACTTC. Encoded protein: CASSIGRGQQETQYF.

V is TRBV6-5 and J is TRBJ1-6; D is unresolved. V was cut by 8 bases and J by 4 bases, with 12 bases left in between. The CDR3 loop spans 14 amino acids. Germline loops: CDR1 MNHEY, CDR2 SVGAGI. The CDR3 spells CASCQRSYNSPLHF. The CDR3 DNA reads TGTGCCAGCTGCCAACGGTCGTATAATTCACCCCTCCACTTT.

The rearrangement links TRBV5-8 to TRBJ2-3; 8 bases are a match to TRBD2. CDR3 size: 17 residues. From germline, CDR1 is SGHTS and CDR2 YDEGEE. J lost 5 bases, V lost 2 bases, and 13 bases had no gene match. The CDR3 sequence: CASSFIREGLMVDTQYF. The CDR3 nucleotides are TGTGCCAGCAGCTTTATTCGGGAGGGGTTGATGGTAGATACGCAGTATTTT.

V gene TRBV5-1 combines with J gene TRBJ2-7, with 9 positions matching TRBD1. Germline V lookup: CDR1 SGHRS, CDR2 YFSETQ. V dropped 6 bases and J dropped 5; count of bases not matched to a gene: 12. The CDR3 sequence is 15 residues long. CDR3 region: CASTLGGDRAHEQYF. The CDR3 DNA follows: TGCGCCAGCACCCTGGGTGGGGACAGGGCACACGAGCAGTACTTC.